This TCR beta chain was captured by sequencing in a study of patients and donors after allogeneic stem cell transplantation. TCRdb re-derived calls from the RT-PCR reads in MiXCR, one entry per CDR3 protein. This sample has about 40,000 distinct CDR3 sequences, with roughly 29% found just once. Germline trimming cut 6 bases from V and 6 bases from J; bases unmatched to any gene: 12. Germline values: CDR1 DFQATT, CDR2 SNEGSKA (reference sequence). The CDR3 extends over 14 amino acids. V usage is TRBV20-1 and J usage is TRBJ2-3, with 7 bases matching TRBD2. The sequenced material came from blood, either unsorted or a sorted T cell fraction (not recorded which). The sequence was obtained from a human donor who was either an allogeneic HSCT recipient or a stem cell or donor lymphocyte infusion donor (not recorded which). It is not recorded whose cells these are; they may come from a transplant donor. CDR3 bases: TGCAGTGCCTCCGGGACTAAGGAGATGGATACGCAGTATTTT. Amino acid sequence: CSASGTKEMDTQYF.